This TCR beta chain emerged from a study of T cell changes during pregnancy in multiple sclerosis. CDR1 MDHEN and CDR2 SYDVKM come from the germline V gene. The CDR3 has 14 residues. Between the trimmed V and J ends, which lost 4 bases and 3 bases, there was a span of 10 bases. TCRdb's copy holds only in-frame clones and misses some; the assay was immunoSEQ multiplex PCR. Of roughly 80,000 clones detected, about 93% appear once; the ten largest clones hold more than 0.8%. Sequenced here: peripheral blood, sampled in the first trimester of pregnancy. The receptor was derived from a female donor with multiple sclerosis, enrolled in a pregnancy study. V usage is TRBV28 and J usage is TRBJ1-5; possible D gene TRBD1, 5 bases. The CDR3 reads CASSSAGHNQPQHF. In DNA form, the CDR3 reads TGTGCCAGCAGTTCCGCGGGGCACAATCAGCCCCAGCATTTT.